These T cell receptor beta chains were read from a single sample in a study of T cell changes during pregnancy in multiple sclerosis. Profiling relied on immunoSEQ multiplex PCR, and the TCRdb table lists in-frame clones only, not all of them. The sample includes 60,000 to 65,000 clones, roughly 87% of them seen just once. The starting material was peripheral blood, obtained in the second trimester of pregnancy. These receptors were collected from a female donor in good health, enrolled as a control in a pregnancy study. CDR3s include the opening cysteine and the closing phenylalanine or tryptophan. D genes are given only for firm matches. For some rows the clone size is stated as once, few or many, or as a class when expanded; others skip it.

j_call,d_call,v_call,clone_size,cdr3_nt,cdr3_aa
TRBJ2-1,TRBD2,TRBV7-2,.,TGTGCCAGCAGCTTCATAGCGGGATTAGGTAATGAGCAGTTCTTC,CASSFIAGLGNEQFF
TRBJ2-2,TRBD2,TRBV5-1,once,TGCGCCAGCAGTAATTCGTTCGGGGGGGCCGGCACCGGGGAGCTGTTTTTT,CASSNSFGGAGTGELFF
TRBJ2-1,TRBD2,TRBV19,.,TGTGCCAGTAGTCCCCGGCTAGCGGGGGGGTACAATGAGCAGTTCTTC,CASSPRLAGGYNEQFF
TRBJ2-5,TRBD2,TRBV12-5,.,TGTGCTAGTGGTTTGGTCCCCCCCTCCGGGACTACCCAAGAGACCCAGTACTTC,CASGLVPPSGTTQETQYF
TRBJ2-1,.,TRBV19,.,TGTGCCAGTAGTTCAGGGATCTACAATGAGCAGTTCTTC,CASSSGIYNEQFF
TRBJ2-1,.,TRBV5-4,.,TGTGCCAGCAGCCTGGAGGCAGGGCCCCGCTCCTACAATGAGCAGTTCTTC,CASSLEAGPRSYNEQFF
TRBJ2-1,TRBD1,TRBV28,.,TGTGCCAGCAGACGTCAACAGGGGGCAGGTGAGCAGTTCTTC,CASRRQQGAGEQFF
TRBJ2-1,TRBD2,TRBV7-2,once,TGTGCCAGCAGCCGGAGGATCAGCGGGGTAGTAGGGAATGAGCAGTTCTTC,CASSRRISGVVGNEQFF
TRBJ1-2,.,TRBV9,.,TGTGCCAGCAGCGACAGGGTGGGCGGCTACACCTTC,CASSDRVGGYTF
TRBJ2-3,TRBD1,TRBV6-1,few,TGTGCCAGCACTCCGACAGGGGCCGGCACAGATACGCAGTATTTT,CASTPTGAGTDTQYF
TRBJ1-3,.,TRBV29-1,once,TGCAGCGTTGCCGTCTCTGGAAACACCATATATTTT,CSVAVSGNTIYF
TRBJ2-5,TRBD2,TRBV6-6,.,TGTGCCAGCAGTTCCACGGGGGGGTCAAAAGAGACCCAGTACTTC,CASSSTGGSKETQYF
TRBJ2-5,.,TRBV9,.,TGTGCCAGCAGCGTAGTAGGTGGAGGAGAGACCCAGTACTTC,CASSVVGGGETQYF
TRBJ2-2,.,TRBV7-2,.,TGTGCCAGCAGCTCGGCGGGGCCTCCGGGGGAGCTGTTTTTT,CASSSAGPPGELFF
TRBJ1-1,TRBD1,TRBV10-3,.,TGTGCCATCAGCGGACAGGGCGGCGACACTGAAGCTTTCTTT,CAISGQGGDTEAFF
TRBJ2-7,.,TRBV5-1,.,TGCGCCAGCAGCCCCCGTAGTCCGGGGGTCCCCGAGCAGTACTTC,CASSPRSPGVPEQYF
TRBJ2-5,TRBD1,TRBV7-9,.,TGTGCCAGCAGCTTAGTACAGGGGATGGGAGAGACCCAGTACTTC,CASSLVQGMGETQYF
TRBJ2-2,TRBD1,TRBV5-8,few,TGTGCCAGCAGCCCCGACAGGGGGCTAGCCGGGGAGCTGTTTTTT,CASSPDRGLAGELFF
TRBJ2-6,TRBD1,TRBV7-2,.,TGTGCCAGCAGGGGGGACAGGGTGGGCTCTGGGGCCAACGTCCTGACTTTC,CASRGDRVGSGANVLTF
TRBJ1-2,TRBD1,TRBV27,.,TGTGCCAGCAGTCCGGGACAGGGAGTATATGGCTACACCTTC,CASSPGQGVYGYTF
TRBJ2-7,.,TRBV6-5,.,TGTGCCAGCTCCCTAGCGCAGTTTTACGAGCAGTACTTC,CASSLAQFYEQYF
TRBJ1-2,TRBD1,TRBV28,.,TGTGCCAGCAGTCCGTTGGACAGGGATTATGGCTACACCTTC,CASSPLDRDYGYTF
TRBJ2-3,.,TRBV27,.,TGTGCCAGCAGTTTTGGAGCTGGCACAGATACGCAGTATTTT,CASSFGAGTDTQYF
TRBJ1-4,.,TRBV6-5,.,TGTGCCAGCAGTTACGAGGGAACTGAAAAACTGTTTTTT,CASSYEGTEKLFF
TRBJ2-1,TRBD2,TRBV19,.,TGTGCCAGTAGTCCTGGACTAGCCTTCTACAATGAGCAGTTCTTC,CASSPGLAFYNEQFF
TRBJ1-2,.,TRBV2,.,TGTGCCAGCAGTGAACGCGGGGCTACAAGTTATGGCTACACCTTC,CASSERGATSYGYTF
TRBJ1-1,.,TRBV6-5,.,TGTGCCAGCAGCCCATCGTTAAGAGTGAACACTGAAGCTTTCTTT,CASSPSLRVNTEAFF
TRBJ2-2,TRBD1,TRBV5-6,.,TGTGCCAGCAGCCCGAACGGACAGGGCGGCGGGGAGCTGTTTTTT,CASSPNGQGGGELFF
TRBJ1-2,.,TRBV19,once,TGTGCCAGTAATTTGGACAGCCTCAGGGATGGCTACACCTTC,CASNLDSLRDGYTF
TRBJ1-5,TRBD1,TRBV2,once,TGTGCCAGCAGTGAAGCGTCAGGGGGCGTCCAGCCCCAGCATTTT,CASSEASGGVQPQHF
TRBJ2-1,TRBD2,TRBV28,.,TGTGCCAGCAGTGACCCTAGCGGGGTCTACAATGAGCAGTTCTTC,CASSDPSGVYNEQFF
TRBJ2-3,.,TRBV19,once,TGTGCCAGTAGTAGACTCCCAGCGGGCCCCACAGATACGCAGTATTTT,CASSRLPAGPTDTQYF
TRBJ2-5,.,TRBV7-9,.,TGTGCCAGCAGCTCGGGGACAGCGGGAGAGACCCAGTACTTC,CASSSGTAGETQYF
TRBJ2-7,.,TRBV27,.,TGTGCCAGCAGGGCCCGGGGGACAGTAGAGTACGAGCAGTACTTC,CASRARGTVEYEQYF
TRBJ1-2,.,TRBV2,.,TGTGCCAGCAGTGAAGGCGTGGGCAGAGGGGGATATGGCTACACCTTC,CASSEGVGRGGYGYTF
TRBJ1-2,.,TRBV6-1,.,TGTGCCAGCAGTGCTTTTCACAGGGCATGTAACTATGGCTACACCTTC,CASSAFHRACNYGYTF
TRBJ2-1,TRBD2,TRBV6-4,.,TGTGCCAGCAGTGCCCGGACTAGCGGGTCCCTGTACAATGAGCAGTTCTTC,CASSARTSGSLYNEQFF
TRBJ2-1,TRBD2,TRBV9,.,TGTGCCAGCAGCCCACCAGCGGGGCGCGATGAGCAGTTCTTC,CASSPPAGRDEQFF
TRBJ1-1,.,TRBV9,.,TGTGCCAGCAGCGTAATGAGTGGTGACACTGAAGCTTTCTTT,CASSVMSGDTEAFF